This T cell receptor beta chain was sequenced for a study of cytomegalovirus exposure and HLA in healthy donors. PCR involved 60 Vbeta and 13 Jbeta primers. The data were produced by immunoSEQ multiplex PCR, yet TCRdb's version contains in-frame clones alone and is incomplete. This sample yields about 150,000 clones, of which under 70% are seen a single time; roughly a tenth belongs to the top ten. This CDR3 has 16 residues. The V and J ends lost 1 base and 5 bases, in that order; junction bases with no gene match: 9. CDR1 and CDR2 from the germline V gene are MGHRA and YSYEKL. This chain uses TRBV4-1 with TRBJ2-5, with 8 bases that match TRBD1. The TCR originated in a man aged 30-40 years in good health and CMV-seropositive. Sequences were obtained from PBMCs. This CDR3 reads CASSQGYSGGVETQYF. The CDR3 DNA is TGCGCCAGCAGCCAAGGTTATTCAGGGGGCGTGGAGACCCAGTACTTC.